The T cell receptor (beta chain) under discussion was sequenced for a study of blood T cells in healthy people across ages. This clonotype was observed once. The target antigen is unknown. Through a sample-barcoded 5' primer and a J-beta primer mix, a second PCR was run for roughly 6 to 11 cycles. TCRdb reprocessed the 5' RACE reads with MiXCR, giving one entry per CDR3 protein. This sample yields about 1.8 million distinct CDR3 sequences, of which roughly 49% are seen a single time; over 2% belongs to the top ten. This CDR3 comprises 13 residues. Germline CDR1 SEHNR, CDR2 FQNEAQ (reference sequence). Study outcomes and limitations: TCR beta diversity per million T cells fell roughly linearly with age. The percentage of naive T cells correlated strongly with TCR beta diversity.

The chain uses TRBV7-9 and TRBJ2-5, with D maybe TRBD2 (5 bases). The tail of the sequence fits TRBJ2-7 better, so the J call may be wrong. This TCR was sampled from a woman aged 40 to 50 in good health. Sequenced material: blood. CDR3 sequence: CASSRVSGSEQYF. CDR3 coding DNA: TGTGCCAGCAGCCGAGTTTCGGGGAGCGAGCAGTACTTC.